This T cell receptor (beta chain) was obtained from a study of cytomegalovirus exposure and HLA in healthy donors. Study-level results: Common viral pathogens seemed, in a later analysis, to connect with several of the most significant clusters.

In the case of this clone: The antigen remains undetermined.

This CDR3 region has 15 residues. The germline CDR1 and CDR2 sequences are SGHNT and YENEEA. Germline trimming cut 5 bases from V and 3 bases from J; bases unmatched to any gene: 8. The PCR employed 60 Vbeta primers together with 13 Jbeta primers. Method: immunoSEQ multiplex PCR; TCRdb's copy keeps in-frame clones and lacks some. The listing contains 60,000 to 90,000 clones. The origin of this receptor is a woman in her thirties or forties in good health and CMV-seropositive. The sample taken for sequencing was PBMCs. V is TRBV11-3 and J is TRBJ2-3; 7 nucleotides line up with TRBD2. CDR3 amino acids: CASSLGLGGTDTQYF. The CDR3 region has the DNA TGTGCCAGCAGCCTAGGGCTCGGGGGGACAGATACGCAGTATTTT.